Below, 27 T cell receptor beta chains from the same sample are listed, as sequenced in a study of cytomegalovirus exposure and HLA in healthy donors. PCR employed 60 Vbeta and 13 Jbeta primers. Clones were sequenced by immunoSEQ multiplex PCR, and TCRdb holds only the in-frame ones, with some missing. The sample holds about 90,000 clones, around three fifths seen once. Material for sequencing was PBMCs. The receptors were gathered from a woman between 50 and 59 years old in good health and CMV-seropositive.

This chain uses TRBV7-5 with TRBJ2-6; TRBD1 is taken as the D call from the table, unchecked against the DNA. TRBV7-5 is classified as a pseudogene. The CDR3 extends over 18 amino acids. CDR3 loop: CVRSVRDRGFSGANVLTF. Written as DNA, the CDR3 is TGTGTCAGAAGTGTTAGGGACAGGGGGTTCTCTGGGGCCAACGTCCTGACTTTC.

This clone was observed at least ten times. The V call is TRBV5-1, the J call TRBJ2-3; no firm D call. The CDR3 totals 15 residues. The germline V gene encodes CDR1 SGHRS and CDR2 YFSETQ. The V and J ends lost 0 bases and 2 bases respectively, with 10 bases between them. This CDR3 is CASSLDLTATDTQYF. For the CDR3, the DNA is TGCGCCAGCAGCTTGGATCTTACAGCCACAGATACGCAGTATTTT.

V gene TRBV10-3 combines with J gene TRBJ1-1; 7 positions match TRBD1. Germline loops: CDR1 ENHRY, CDR2 SYGVKD. V trimming: 4 bases; J trimming: 4 bases; junction bases outside the gene matches: 6. This CDR3 is 14 amino acids long. CDR3 nucleotide sequence: TGTGCCATCAGTGCTTCGACAGGGATCACTGAAGCTTTCTTT. This translates into CAISASTGITEAFF.

This clone was counted once. The J gene is TRBJ1-6, the V gene TRBV7-9; D is perhaps TRBD1 (6 bases). Per the germline V gene, CDR1 is SEHNR and CDR2 is FQNEAQ (reference sequence). The CDR3 is made up of 15 amino acids. Trimming removed 2 bases from V and 8 bases from J, with 13 bases in between. CDR3 nucleotide sequence: TGTGCCAGCAGCTTAAGGGGGACCGTCTATTCACCCCTCCACTTT. It translates to CASSLRGTVYSPLHF.

This clone has just a few counts. V gene TRBV7-3 combines with J gene TRBJ2-7; D remains unclear. V gave up 2 bases and J gave up 6 bases, with 17 bases separating them. CDR1 SGHTA and CDR2 FQGTGA come from the germline V gene. The CDR3 sequence is 15 residues long. The CDR3 reads CASSLDDMTTREQYF. Written as DNA, the CDR3 is TGTGCCAGCAGCTTAGACGACATGACAACCCGCGAGCAGTACTTC.

V usage is TRBV4-2 and J usage is TRBJ2-5, with 11 bases fitting TRBD2. There are 15 residues in the CDR3. Germline CDR1 and CDR2: LGHNA and YNFKEQ. V lost 1 base to trimming and J lost 2 bases; unmatched junction nucleotides: 0. The CDR3 region has the DNA TGTGCCAGCAGCCAAGTAGCGGGGGGGCAAGAGACCCAGTACTTC. Its protein is CASSQVAGGQETQYF.

CDR3 bases: TGTGCCAGCAGCACGCATTCAGGGAACTATGGCTACACCTTC. This translates into CASSTHSGNYGYTF. The V gene is TRBV9, the J gene TRBJ1-2; D perhaps matches TRBD1 (5 bases). V dropped 4 bases and J dropped 2 bases, with 12 bases sitting between them. The germline V gene encodes CDR1 SGDLS and CDR2 YYNGEE. The CDR3 spans 14 residues.

The chain links TRBV7-9 to TRBJ2-1, with 7 bases matching TRBD1. CDR3 size: 13 residues. The ends lost 0 bases at V and 15 bases at J; junction bases unmatched: 8. CDR1 is SEHNR, CDR2 FQNEAQ, per germline (reference sequence). Here the CDR3 reads CASSLATGTEWFF. CDR3 nucleotide sequence: TGTGCCAGCAGCTTAGCGACCGGGACAGAGTGGTTCTTC.

The chain links TRBV11-2 to TRBJ2-5, with TRBD1 identical over 7 bases. The CDR3 is 15 amino acids. CDR1 and CDR2 from the germline V gene are SGHAT and FQNNGV. Unmatched junction bases numbered 6, after V lost 5 bases and J lost 0 bases. The DNA of the CDR3 is TGTGCCAGCAGCCCCCGGACAGGAGACCAAGAGACCCAGTACTTC. Translating gives CASSPRTGDQETQYF.

This clone was counted once. The genes are TRBV9 and TRBJ1-1; D is uncertain. CDR1 and CDR2 (germline): SGDLS, YYNGEE. This CDR3 has 14 amino acids. Trimming shortened V by 3 bases and J by 1 base, and 10 bases separated the two germline ends. CDR3 protein: CASSERPTNTEAFF. CDR3 sequence (DNA): TGTGCCAGCAGCGAGAGGCCGACGAACACTGAAGCTTTCTTT.

The chain recombines TRBV30 with TRBJ2-2; D possibly corresponds to TRBD1 (6 bases). V lost 8 bases, J lost 4 bases, and 17 bases lay in between. CDR3 size: 14 residues. CDR1 is GTSNPN, CDR2 SVGIG, per germline (reference sequence). The CDR3: CARSTGFFTGELFF. The CDR3 DNA reads TGTGCCCGATCTACAGGGTTTTTCACCGGGGAGCTGTTTTTT.

This clone was found a few times. V usage is TRBV4-1 and J usage is TRBJ2-3, with D tentatively TRBD2 (7 bases). The CDR3 has 14 amino acids. Trimming removed 7 bases at V and 5 bases at J, with 16 bases between. The germline gives CDR1 MGHRA, CDR2 YSYEKL. The CDR3 sequence: CASKEGGAGDTQYF. In DNA, the CDR3 is TGCGCCAGCAAGGAAGGGGGGGCGGGAGATACGCAGTATTTT.

The chain links TRBV11-2 to TRBJ2-5; TRBD2 agrees at 8 bases. This CDR3 is built from 16 residues. Germline trimming cut 5 bases from V and 3 bases from J; bases unmatched to any gene: 11. The V gene's germline CDR1 is SGHAT and CDR2 FQNNGV. This chain's CDR3 is CASSLRRGGGKETQYF. In DNA, the CDR3 is TGTGCCAGCAGCCTGCGGCGGGGCGGGGGGAAAGAGACCCAGTACTTC.

The rearrangement links TRBV5-1 to TRBJ2-1, with 10 bases identical to TRBD2. The CDR3 covers 17 residues. V lost 0 bases and J lost 7; bases outside the gene matches: 10. CDR1 SGHRS and CDR2 YFSETQ come from the germline V gene. Here the CDR3 DNA reads TGCGCCAGCAGCTTGGTCGGAGCGGGGGGGCCTCCGAATGAGCAGTTCTTC. Translating gives CASSLVGAGGPPNEQFF.

This clone came up once. The chain recombines TRBV30 with TRBJ1-1; tentative D call: TRBD1 (6 bases). V gave up 4 bases and J gave up 1 base, with 10 bases separating them. Germline CDR1 GTSNPN, CDR2 SVGIG (reference sequence). This CDR3 is built from 13 residues. The CDR3 bases are TGTGCCTGGAAGGACAGTTGGAACACTGAAGCTTTCTTT. Its protein product is CAWKDSWNTEAFF.

The chain employs TRBV7-2 and TRBJ1-2; 8 positions match TRBD1. Germline CDR1 is SGHTA and CDR2 is FQGNSA. CDR3 length equals 14 residues. The ends lost 4 bases at V and 4 bases at J; junction bases unmatched: 5. The CDR3 sequence: CASSSTGGSYGYTF. CDR3 coding DNA: TGTGCCAGCAGCTCAACAGGGGGGAGCTATGGCTACACCTTC.

This chain joins TRBV7-9 and TRBJ2-3; tentative D call: TRBD1 (5 bases). The ends were cut back, 4 bases at V and 7 bases at J, with 12 bases in the middle. The CDR3 runs 13 residues. Germline V gene lookup returns CDR1 SEHNR and CDR2 FQNEAQ (reference sequence). In nucleotides, the CDR3 is TGTGCCAGCAGCTCCTTAGGGGTTTATACGCAGTATTTT. It specifies CASSSLGVYTQYF.

This sequence joins TRBV6-1 and TRBJ2-1, with 8 positions matching TRBD1. The germline CDR1 and CDR2 sequences are MNHNS and SASEGT. CDR3 size: 13 residues. The J segment lost 11 bases and the V segment lost 3 bases, leaving 6 bases of the junction unmatched. CDR3 sequence reads: CASSDRGLKKQFF. In nucleotides, the CDR3 is TGTGCCAGCAGTGACAGGGGGCTCAAAAAGCAGTTCTTC.

The table lists this clone with a count of one. The genes are TRBV7-8 and TRBJ2-5; D remains ambiguous. This CDR3 region has 14 residues. V lost 5 bases and J 5 bases, leaving 15 bases between the germline ends. Germline CDR1 reads SGHVS; CDR2 reads FQNEAQ. As DNA, the CDR3 is TGTGCCAGCAGCCCCCTAAGAAACGGGGAGACCCAGTACTTC. Protein: CASSPLRNGETQYF.

The chain joins TRBV28 to TRBJ1-1; 9 bases agree with TRBD1. The germline V gene encodes CDR1 MDHEN and CDR2 SYDVKM. The CDR3 runs to 15 residues. After removal of 3 bases from V and 5 bases from J, the junction contained 7 bases not matched to a gene. The CDR3 spells CASSFPGTGRTEAFF. The CDR3 region has the DNA TGTGCCAGCAGTTTTCCCGGGACAGGGCGGACTGAAGCTTTCTTT.

The CDR3 protein is CASSLEGQYHSSSGNTIYF. The CDR3, as DNA: TGTGCCAGCAGCTTGGAAGGACAGTACCACTCGAGCTCTGGAAACACCATATATTTT. V usage is TRBV5-4 and J usage is TRBJ1-3; D might be TRBD1 (6 bases). The CDR3 runs 19 residues. V lost 0 bases and J 0 bases, leaving 19 bases between the germline ends. The V gene's germline CDR1 is SGHNT and CDR2 YYREEE (reference sequence).

V and J are TRBV7-3 and TRBJ2-2; D remains unclear. There are 14 residues in the CDR3. Trimming removed 6 bases at V and 1 base at J, with 9 bases between. The germline V gene encodes CDR1 SGHTA and CDR2 FQGTGA. The CDR3 loop reads CASRPDMNTGELFF. CDR3 DNA: TGTGCCAGCAGGCCAGATATGAACACCGGGGAGCTGTTTTTT.

This clone was recorded a few times. The chain links TRBV19 to TRBJ1-1, with D unclear. V lost 3 bases and J lost 4, with 9 bases in between. The CDR3 is 13 residues long. Germline V gives CDR1 LNHDA, CDR2 SQIVND (reference sequence). CDR3 DNA sequence: TGTGCCAGTAGTATGCCCCAGGCCACTGAAGCTTTCTTT. Its translation is CASSMPQATEAFF. The complete variable domain, with remaining parts taken from reference TRBV19 and TRBJ1-1, reads DGGITQSPKYLFRKEGQNVTLSCEQNLNHDAMYWYRQDPGQGLRLIYYSQIVNDFQKGDIAEGYSVSREKKESFPLTVTSAQKNPTAFYLCASSMPQATEAFFGQGTRLTVV.

J is TRBJ1-2 and V is TRBV4-2; no clear D gene. V was shortened by 1 base and J by 2 bases, with 14 bases between the two germline ends. The CDR3 loop spans 16 amino acids. CDR1 LGHNA and CDR2 YNFKEQ come from the germline V gene. The chain's CDR3 is CASSQAPRPGNYGYTF. DNA of the CDR3: TGTGCCAGCAGCCAAGCCCCCAGGCCGGGAAACTATGGCTACACCTTC.

The chain joins TRBV7-3 to TRBJ2-1; weak D call: TRBD2 (6 bases). The CDR3 has 15 residues. Between the trimmed V and J ends, which lost 1 base and 1 base, there was a span of 8 bases. From germline, CDR1 is SGHTA and CDR2 FQGTGA. Here the CDR3 reads CASSLSGISYNEQFF. The CDR3 nucleotides are TGTGCCAGCAGCTTAAGCGGGATATCCTACAATGAGCAGTTCTTC.

The rearrangement uses TRBV20-1 and TRBJ1-1; the match to TRBD1 covers 8 bases. This CDR3 has 11 residues. Germline V gene lookup returns CDR1 DFQATT and CDR2 SNEGSKA (reference sequence). The ends lost 6 bases at V and 8 bases at J; junction bases unmatched: 5. The DNA of the CDR3 is TGCAGTGCGGAAGGGACAGGCGAAGCTTTCTTT. Protein product: CSAEGTGEAFF.

This chain uses TRBV2 with TRBJ2-6; D not resolved. Trimming shortened V by 8 bases and J by 0 bases, and 11 bases separated the two germline ends. CDR3 length: 15 residues. The germline gives CDR1 SNHLY, CDR2 FYNNEI. This chain's CDR3 is CASRKQSSGANVLTF. The CDR3 coding sequence is TGTGCCAGCCGAAAACAGAGCTCTGGGGCCAACGTCCTGACTTTC.